The 30 T cell receptor beta chains below were found in one sample sequenced in a study of identifying expanded T cells in peripheral blood. Some clones are missing from TCRdb's copy, which holds only in-frame ones; the method was immunoSEQ multiplex PCR. Seen here are around 99,000 clones, less than 90% observed once, and the top ten hold more than 6.5%. Sample: blood. These TCRs come from a person between 18 and 75 years old in good health.

The chain combines TRBV4-3 with TRBJ1-1, with D possibly matching TRBD1 (6 bases). V dropped 0 bases and J dropped 4 bases, with 12 bases sitting between them. Germline loops: CDR1 LGHNA, CDR2 YSLEER. CDR3 size: 15 residues. The CDR3 DNA is TGCGCCAGCAGCCAAGAGGCGGGGGCGGGCACTGAAGCTTTCTTT. Translated, it gives CASSQEAGAGTEAFF.

V is TRBV19 and J is TRBJ2-7, with D possibly called TRBD1 or TRBD2 (5 bases each). CDR1 and CDR2 from the germline V gene are LNHDA and SQIVND (reference sequence). Trimming pared 5 bases from V and 3 bases from J, leaving 14 bases between. This CDR3 comprises 14 residues. CDR3 region: CASSLAVGGYEQYF. In nucleotides, the CDR3 is TGTGCCAGTAGTCTGGCAGTTGGGGGCTACGAGCAGTACTTC.

The chain has TRBV30 and TRBJ2-2; D is undetermined. The length of the CDR3 is 15 residues. From germline, CDR1 is GTSNPN and CDR2 SVGIG (reference sequence). V lost 7 bases, J lost 1 base, and 16 bases lay in between. Written as DNA, the CDR3 is TGTGCCTTGGGCCATAAAGGTCTGAACACCGGGGAGCTGTTTTTT. This codes for CALGHKGLNTGELFF.

This chain connects TRBV28 to TRBJ2-3, with a tentative D call TRBD2 (7 bases). V was clipped by 4 bases and J by 2 bases, with 13 bases between them. The CDR3 extends over 15 amino acids. The germline CDR1 and CDR2 sequences are MDHEN and SYDVKM. CDR3 DNA sequence: TGTGCCAGCAGTTCCCCAGCGGGACACACAGATACGCAGTATTTT. This encodes CASSSPAGHTDTQYF.

V and J are TRBV19 and TRBJ2-6, with TRBD2 identical over 9 bases. Germline values: CDR1 LNHDA, CDR2 SQIVND (reference sequence). The CDR3 is 19 amino acids. V was pared by 5 bases and J by 0 bases, with 11 bases of the junction left unmatched. The chain's CDR3 is CASSPHGAGGSSGANVLTF. The CDR3 DNA is TGTGCCAGTAGTCCCCATGGAGCGGGGGGTAGCTCTGGGGCCAACGTCCTGACTTTC.

The CDR3, as DNA: TGTGCCACCAGCGGACGACAGGTTGGGCATGTTACTAATGAAAAACTGTTTTTT. Translation gives CATSGRQVGHVTNEKLFF. The rearrangement joins TRBV15 to TRBJ1-4, with D possibly matching TRBD1 (6 bases). CDR1 and CDR2 (germline): LNHNV, YYDKDF (reference sequence). The CDR3 runs to 18 residues. V was cut by 5 bases and J by 2 bases, with 21 bases left in between. Using reference TRBV15 and TRBJ1-4 for the parts outside the CDR3, the full variable domain is DAMVIQNPRYQVTQFGKPVTLSCSQTLNHNVMYWYQQKSSQAPKLLFHYYDKDFNNEADTPDNFQSRRPNTSFCFLDIRSPGLGDTAMYLCATSGRQVGHVTNEKLFFGSGTQLSVL.

The chain's CDR3 is CASSFRVSGYNEQFF. The CDR3 DNA sequence: TGTGCCAGCAGCTTTCGGGTTTCGGGATACAATGAGCAGTTCTTC. The chain carries TRBV7-9 and TRBJ2-1, with D maybe TRBD2 (5 bases). Germline assignment: CDR1 SEHNR and CDR2 FQNEAQ (reference sequence). The germline V and J ends were trimmed by 3 bases and 4 bases, with 13 bases remaining between them. The CDR3 is 15 residues long.

V and J are TRBV5-1 and TRBJ2-3, with a weak D call TRBD2 (7 bases). The CDR3 runs 18 residues. In germline, CDR1 is SGHRS, CDR2 YFSETQ. Trimming left V 6 bases short and J 0 bases short, with 23 bases between. The CDR3 loop reads CASTHKGGGGESTDTQYF. DNA of the CDR3: TGCGCCAGCACCCACAAGGGAGGGGGGGGCGAAAGCACAGATACGCAGTATTTT.

The chain has TRBV7-3 and TRBJ2-3, with a possible D match to TRBD2 (5 bases). V was clipped by 6 bases and J by 4 bases, with 11 bases between them. CDR3 length equals 13 residues. The germline gives CDR1 SGHTA, CDR2 FQGTGA. This CDR3 is CASRSPGSDTQYF. CDR3 DNA sequence: TGTGCCAGCAGATCTCCGGGGTCAGATACGCAGTATTTT.

The rearrangement links TRBV6-6 to TRBJ1-1; unclear D gene. V lost 0 bases, J lost 7 bases, and 9 bases lay in between. The CDR3 is 13 residues long. Germline lookup yields CDR1 MNHNY and CDR2 SVGAGI (reference sequence). The CDR3 is CASSYSNRVEAFF. CDR3 nucleotides: TGTGCCAGCAGTTACTCGAATAGAGTTGAAGCTTTCTTT.

This rearrangement joins TRBV5-1 to TRBJ1-1; D unclear. This CDR3 is 15 amino acids long. Germline V gives CDR1 SGHRS, CDR2 YFSETQ. Trimming pared 2 bases from V and 6 bases from J, leaving 17 bases between. The CDR3 is CASSFGSGSRSEAFF. CDR3 nucleotides: TGCGCCAGCAGCTTTGGGTCCGGGTCAAGATCTGAAGCTTTCTTT.

V usage is TRBV15 and J usage is TRBJ2-3; TRBD2 matches 7 bases. The CDR3 consists of 13 residues. V trimming: 8 bases; J trimming: 0 bases; junction bases outside the gene matches: 2. Germline loops: CDR1 LNHNV, CDR2 YYDKDF (reference sequence). In DNA form, the CDR3 reads TGTGCCACCGAAGCGGGGAGCACAGATACGCAGTATTTT. It encodes CATEAGSTDTQYF.

This chain uses TRBV28 with TRBJ2-1; 10 bases line up with TRBD1. The CDR3 covers 14 residues. V dropped 11 bases and J dropped 3; count of bases not matched to a gene: 7. The germline gives CDR1 MDHEN, CDR2 SYDVKM. The CDR3 coding sequence is TGTGCCCTCACTGGGACAGGGGACTACAATGAGCAGTTCTTC. It specifies CALTGTGDYNEQFF.

The sample holds one count of this clone. This chain connects TRBV11-2 to TRBJ2-1; the match to TRBD2 covers 9 bases. The V and J ends lost 0 bases and 9 bases, in that order; junction bases with no gene match: 3. The CDR3 loop spans 14 amino acids. In germline, CDR1 is SGHAT, CDR2 FQNNGV. The CDR3 region is CASSLEGLALEQFF. The CDR3 DNA is TGTGCCAGCAGCTTAGAGGGACTAGCCCTTGAGCAGTTCTTC.

The genes are TRBV6-1 and TRBJ2-3, with 10 bases fitting TRBD1. CDR1 and CDR2 from the germline V gene are MNHNS and SASEGT. With 2 bases clipped from V and 6 bases from J, the junction kept 8 bases outside the gene matches. This CDR3 is 16 amino acids long. CDR3 sequence reads: CASSESGTGVHDTQYF. CDR3 nucleotides: TGTGCCAGCAGTGAATCGGGGACAGGGGTTCACGATACGCAGTATTTT.

The J gene is TRBJ2-2, the V gene TRBV7-3, with no clear D. Trimming took off 5 bases at V and 5 bases at J, with 6 bases between the two ends. This CDR3 contains 12 residues. Per the germline V gene, CDR1 is SGHTA and CDR2 is FQGTGA. DNA of the CDR3: TGTGCCAGCAGCCAGAGGACCGGGGAGCTGTTTTTT. This gives the protein CASSQRTGELFF.

The chain links TRBV11-2 to TRBJ2-3; D could derive from TRBD1 or TRBD2 (5 bases each). The CDR3 is 14 residues long. Germline CDR1 is SGHAT and CDR2 is FQNNGV. V shed 2 bases and J shed 2 bases, with 8 bases lying between them. The CDR3 region has the DNA TGTGCCAGCAGCTTAACCGGGACCACAGATACGCAGTATTTT. Its protein is CASSLTGTTDTQYF.

V and J are TRBV27 and TRBJ2-2; TRBD2 aligns across 8 bases. Germline V gene lookup returns CDR1 MNHEY and CDR2 SMNVEV (reference sequence). The CDR3 has 17 amino acids. The junction had 12 bases not matched to a gene; V was cut back by 5 bases and J by 4 bases. In DNA form, the CDR3 reads TGTGCCAGCAGTGGGTTGACCGGGAGGGCCGGCACCGGGGAGCTGTTTTTT. Translating it yields CASSGLTGRAGTGELFF.

This clone showed up just once. The chain is built from TRBV7-2 and TRBJ1-4, with D maybe TRBD1 (6 bases). The CDR3 is made up of 15 amino acids. CDR1 is SGHTA and CDR2 is FQGNSA in the germline V gene. Deletions cut 0 bases from V and 10 bases from J, with 15 bases between. The CDR3 region has the DNA TGTGCCAGCAGCTTAGCGGTGGGGGCCCGAGGAAAACTGTTTTTT. Translating gives CASSLAVGARGKLFF.

CDR3 nucleotides: TGCGCCAGCAGCGTCCGGGACAGGGGGGGCGAGCAGTACTTC. It translates to CASSVRDRGGEQYF. The rearrangement links TRBV5-1 to TRBJ2-7; 11 bases match TRBD1. This CDR3 is built from 14 residues. V dropped 4 bases and J dropped 6; count of bases not matched to a gene: 6. CDR1 SGHRS and CDR2 YFSETQ come from the germline V gene.

The V call is TRBV11-3, the J call TRBJ2-7; unclear D gene. Between the trimmed V and J ends, which lost 1 base and 0 bases, there was a span of 7 bases. CDR1 is SGHNT, CDR2 YENEEA, per germline. This CDR3 has 14 residues. CDR3 DNA sequence: TGTGCCAGCAGCTTAGTCAGGAGCTCCTACGAGCAGTACTTC. Residues: CASSLVRSSYEQYF.

The chain has TRBV5-1 and TRBJ1-6; D ambiguous. Germline V CDR1 and CDR2: SGHRS, YFSETQ. The length of the CDR3 is 17 residues. Trimming took off 2 bases at V and 5 bases at J, with 17 bases between the two ends. As DNA, the CDR3 is TGCGCCAGCAGCTTTGACACCCGCGTACGAAATAATTCACCCCTCCACTTT. It translates to CASSFDTRVRNNSPLHF. The whole variable domain, remainder taken from reference TRBV5-1 and TRBJ1-6, is KAGVTQTPRYLIKTRGQQVTLSCSPISGHRSVSWYQQTPGQGLQFLFEYFSETQRNKGNFPGRFSGRQFSNSRSEMNVSTLELGDSALYLCASSFDTRVRNNSPLHFGNGTRLTVT.

This chain links TRBV7-2 with TRBJ2-7; TRBD2 aligns across 10 bases. V trimming: 4 bases; J trimming: 4 bases; junction bases outside the gene matches: 7. The CDR3 extends over 15 amino acids. Germline V CDR1 and CDR2: SGHTA, FQGNSA. This chain's CDR3 is CASSSPSGSGYEQYF. CDR3 in DNA: TGTGCCAGCAGCTCCCCTAGCGGGAGTGGGTACGAGCAGTACTTC.

This chain links TRBV6-5 with TRBJ2-7; unclear D gene. CDR1 is MNHEY and CDR2 is SVGAGI in the germline V gene. CDR3 length: 13 amino acids. The germline V and J ends were trimmed by 4 bases and 2 bases, with 9 bases remaining between them. CDR3: CASSLDGPYEQYF. CDR3 nucleotide sequence: TGTGCCAGCAGTTTGGACGGCCCCTACGAGCAGTACTTC.

This chain connects TRBV6-5 to TRBJ2-1; D is unclear. From germline, CDR1 is MNHEY and CDR2 SVGAGI. CDR3 length: 13 amino acids. The germline V and J ends were trimmed by 5 bases and 7 bases, with 12 bases remaining between them. The CDR3: CASSPYLGNEQFF. CDR3 sequence (DNA): TGTGCCAGCAGTCCATACCTAGGTAATGAGCAGTTCTTC.

The chain is built from TRBV7-8 and TRBJ1-5; no firm D call. In germline, CDR1 is SGHVS, CDR2 FQNEAQ. V gave up 5 bases and J gave up 3 bases, with 11 bases separating them. The CDR3 contains 14 residues. This chain's CDR3 is CASSLGSLNQPQHF. The CDR3 DNA follows: TGTGCCAGCAGCCTAGGTAGCCTCAATCAGCCCCAGCATTTT.

The V and J genes are TRBV4-2 and TRBJ1-6; D is unresolved. This CDR3 spans 13 amino acids. V was trimmed by 1 base and J by 10 bases, leaving 8 bases between them. Germline V gives CDR1 LGHNA, CDR2 YNFKEQ. CDR3 sequence (DNA): TGTGCCAGCAGCCAAGTGCCCGGCTCACCCCTCCACTTT. Translating it yields CASSQVPGSPLHF.

The chain couples TRBV5-6 to TRBJ1-2; D not certain. CDR3 size: 13 residues. CDR1 and CDR2 from the germline V gene are SGHDT and YYEEEE. V gave up 3 bases and J gave up 8 bases, with 14 bases separating them. CDR3 amino acids: CASSSEVLGGYTF. In DNA form, the CDR3 reads TGTGCCAGCAGCTCGGAAGTCCTAGGGGGCTACACCTTC.

The J gene is TRBJ2-1, the V gene TRBV29-1; TRBD1 might be the D (7 bases). Germline V gene lookup returns CDR1 SQVTM and CDR2 ANQGSEA. Trimming stripped 7 bases from V and 7 bases from J, with 17 bases between. There are 13 residues in the CDR3. CDR3 region: CSADREARNEQFF. The CDR3 region has the DNA TGCAGCGCTGACAGGGAGGCGCGGAATGAGCAGTTCTTC.

The chain couples TRBV15 to TRBJ2-5; no firm D call. This CDR3 contains 11 residues. Germline CDR1 reads LNHNV; CDR2 reads YYDKDF (reference sequence). V lost 3 bases and J lost 4, with 3 bases in between. CDR3 coding DNA: TGTGCCACCAGCAGCAGAGAGACCCAGTACTTC. This sequence encodes CATSSRETQYF.